The 29 T cell receptor beta chains reported below all come from one sample, sequenced in a study of T cell clones after liver transplantation. Produced via immunoSEQ multiplex PCR; TCRdb's table is partial and in-frame only. The table shows some 59,000 clones, with around 70% occurring only once. This specimen was CD4+ T cells from blood, taken at the 22-month timepoint. These receptors were collected from a human patient who received a liver transplant. Some T cells here may be from the graft donor.

The chain is built from TRBV5-1 and TRBJ2-1; TRBD1 or TRBD2 may be the D gene (7 bases each). V was pared by 4 bases and J by 5 bases, with 16 bases between. Germline loops: CDR1 SGHRS, CDR2 YFSETQ. This CDR3 has 15 residues. CDR3 nucleotides: TGCGCCAGCAGCAGTGGTTCAGGGGGGGACAATGAGCAGTTCTTC. Its protein product is CASSSGSGGDNEQFF. The complete variable domain, with remaining parts taken from reference TRBV5-1 and TRBJ2-1, reads KAGVTQTPRYLIKTRGQQVTLSCSPISGHRSVSWYQQTPGQGLQFLFEYFSETQRNKGNFPGRFSGRQFSNSRSEMNVSTLELGDSALYLCASSSGSGGDNEQFFGPGTRLTVL.

The genes are TRBV27 and TRBJ1-6; unclear D gene. Germline V gene sequence: CDR1 MNHEY, CDR2 SMNVEV (reference sequence). This CDR3 has 14 amino acids. Trimming pared 6 bases from V and 7 bases from J, leaving 13 bases between. The CDR3 protein is CASSPRRANSPLHF. The CDR3 nucleotides read TGTGCCAGCAGCCCAAGGAGGGCCAATTCACCCCTCCACTTT.

The chain combines TRBV30 with TRBJ2-7; 9 bases agree with TRBD1. V was pared by 4 bases and J by 9 bases, with 10 bases of the junction left unmatched. The CDR3 has 13 residues. Germline loops: CDR1 GTSNPN, CDR2 SVGIG (reference sequence). CDR3 nucleotide sequence: TGTGCCTGGACCAGGACAGGGGCCGGGGGGCAGTACTTC. It specifies CAWTRTGAGGQYF.

This chain uses TRBV6-4 with TRBJ2-3; D is uncertain. The germline gives CDR1 MRHNA, CDR2 SNTAGT. CDR3 length: 15 residues. The ends were cut back, 0 bases at V and 0 bases at J, with 7 bases in the middle. CDR3 coding DNA: TGTGCCAGCAGTGACTCCTACGTGAGCACAGATACGCAGTATTTT. This encodes CASSDSYVSTDTQYF.

This rearrangement joins TRBV11-3 to TRBJ2-3, with D unclear. V was clipped by 2 bases and J by 0 bases, with 9 bases between them. The CDR3 contains 15 residues. Germline loops: CDR1 SGHNT, CDR2 YENEEA. The CDR3 bases are TGTGCCAGCAGCTTATCTACAGCAAGCACAGATACGCAGTATTTT. It yields the protein CASSLSTASTDTQYF.

The chain combines TRBV10-1 with TRBJ2-7; D is possibly TRBD1 (6 bases). CDR3 length equals 14 residues. Trimming took off 3 bases at V and 5 bases at J, with 14 bases between the two ends. The germline gives CDR1 WNHNN, CDR2 SYGVQD (reference sequence). The CDR3 DNA follows: TGCGCCAGCAGTGAAACAGGGATTAGGAACGAGCAGTACTTC. Protein sequence: CASSETGIRNEQYF.

The rearrangement joins TRBV29-1 to TRBJ1-1, with D possibly matching TRBD1 (5 bases). The CDR3 contains 13 residues. The V gene lost 6 bases and the J gene lost 4 bases, with 15 bases spanning the gap. The V gene's germline CDR1 is SQVTM and CDR2 ANQGSEA. DNA for the CDR3: TGCAGCGTCGGCGGGGGGTTGGTCACTGAAGCTTTCTTT. It yields the protein CSVGGGLVTEAFF.

This chain links TRBV30 with TRBJ1-5; D remains ambiguous. V gave up 2 bases and J gave up 3 bases, with 14 bases separating them. The germline V gene has CDR1 GTSNPN and CDR2 SVGIG (reference sequence). The CDR3 length is 15 residues. The CDR3 spells CAWSPRGALNQPQHF. The CDR3 coding sequence is TGTGCCTGGAGTCCTCGGGGAGCCCTCAATCAGCCCCAGCATTTT.

In its sample, this clone ranks as medium-sized. Other DNA sequences of this sample code for an identical CDR3. V usage is TRBV19 and J usage is TRBJ1-5; TRBD1 aligns across 7 bases. With 5 bases clipped from V and 6 bases from J, the junction kept 7 bases outside the gene matches. The germline CDR1 and CDR2 sequences are LNHDA and SQIVND (reference sequence). CDR3 length: 14 residues. The CDR3 loop reads CASSPGGLGQPQHF. CDR3 DNA sequence: TGTGCCAGTAGTCCAGGGGGGTTGGGTCAGCCCCAGCATTTT.

This clone appeared a few times. The rearrangement joins TRBV7-2 to TRBJ1-5; D perhaps matches TRBD1 (6 bases). V was pared by 1 base and J by 0 bases, with 10 bases between. The CDR3 sequence is 16 residues long. Germline assignment: CDR1 SGHTA and CDR2 FQGNSA. The CDR3 sequence is CASSLVSGDSNQPQHF. In nucleotides, the CDR3 is TGTGCCAGCAGCTTAGTTTCAGGGGATAGCAATCAGCCCCAGCATTTT.

The chain's CDR3 is CASSQDPNRGNYGYTF. The CDR3 nucleotides are TGTGCCAGCAGCCAAGACCCCAACAGGGGTAACTATGGCTACACCTTC. This chain uses TRBV4-2 with TRBJ1-2; TRBD1 matches at 7 bases. Germline V CDR1 and CDR2: LGHNA, YNFKEQ. The V and J ends lost 0 bases and 1 base, in that order; junction bases with no gene match: 5. The CDR3 is 16 residues long.

This clone has just a few counts. The chain links TRBV9 to TRBJ1-6; no definite D call. V was pared by 0 bases and J by 9 bases, with 7 bases between. The germline gives CDR1 SGDLS, CDR2 YYNGEE. The CDR3 contains 13 residues. The CDR3 coding sequence is TGTGCCAGCAGCGTAGGGTTAAGTTCACCCCTCCACTTT. This codes for CASSVGLSSPLHF.

The chain recombines TRBV29-1 with TRBJ2-7; 8 bases align to TRBD1. The J segment lost 3 bases and the V segment lost 5 bases, leaving 6 bases of the junction unmatched. CDR1 SQVTM and CDR2 ANQGSEA come from the germline V gene. CDR3 length: 13 residues. This CDR3 reads CSVKTGANYEQYF. The CDR3 coding sequence is TGCAGCGTTAAGACAGGGGCCAACTACGAGCAGTACTTC.

About this clone itself: The same CDR3 is also encoded by other DNA sequences in this sample. The chain recombines TRBV30 with TRBJ1-2, with D possibly TRBD1 on 6 matching bases. Trimming stripped 1 base from V and 3 bases from J, with 18 bases between. This CDR3 region has 16 residues. CDR1 is GTSNPN and CDR2 is SVGIG in the germline V gene (reference sequence). The CDR3 DNA is TGTGCCTGGAGTGGGACAGCTCTCCTTCCTTACTATGGCTACACCTTC. This encodes CAWSGTALLPYYGYTF.

The CDR3: CASSPLTGYGYTF. CDR3 bases: TGTGCCAGCAGCCCGCTGACAGGGTACGGCTACACCTTC. The chain couples TRBV14 to TRBJ1-2; 7 bases agree with TRBD1. In germline, CDR1 is SGHDN, CDR2 FVKESK. V shed 4 bases and J 8 bases; nucleotides not matched to a gene: 7. The CDR3 runs 13 residues.

This chain's CDR3 is CASSLETGRFSYNSPLHF. CDR3 DNA sequence: TGTGCCAGCAGCTTAGAAACCGGGAGGTTCTCCTATAATTCACCCCTCCACTTT. This chain joins TRBV11-3 and TRBJ1-6; D is uncertain. The CDR3 contains 18 residues. The germline V gene encodes CDR1 SGHNT and CDR2 YENEEA. V lost 0 bases and J lost 0, with 12 bases in between.

This chain links TRBV5-6 with TRBJ1-5; 8 nucleotides align to TRBD1. The CDR3 sequence is 14 residues long. V lost 4 bases to trimming and J lost 3 bases; unmatched junction nucleotides: 3. Germline CDR1 reads SGHDT; CDR2 reads YYEEEE. The chain's CDR3 is CASSQTGDNQPQHF. CDR3 sequence (DNA): TGTGCCAGCAGCCAGACAGGGGACAATCAGCCCCAGCATTTT. Full variable domain (rest looked up from reference TRBV5-6 and TRBJ1-5): DAGVTQSPTHLIKTRGQQVTLRCSPKSGHDTVSWYQQALGQGPQFIFQYYEEEERQRGNFPDRFSGHQFPNYSSELNVNALLLGDSALYLCASSQTGDNQPQHFGDGTRLSIL.

The gene calls are TRBV19 and TRBJ1-3; no clear D gene. Trimming removed 8 bases from V and 3 bases from J, with 17 bases in between. Germline V lookup: CDR1 LNHDA, CDR2 SQIVND (reference sequence). The CDR3 totals 15 residues. As DNA, the CDR3 is TGTGCCAGTTCCGCATGGTCGGAGGGTGGAAACACCATATATTTT. This encodes CASSAWSEGGNTIYF. The full variable domain, rest sourced from reference TRBV19 and TRBJ1-3, is DGGITQSPKYLFRKEGQNVTLSCEQNLNHDAMYWYRQDPGQGLRLIYYSQIVNDFQKGDIAEGYSVSREKKESFPLTVTSAQKNPTAFYLCASSAWSEGGNTIYFGEGSWLTVV.

The chain uses TRBV28 and TRBJ2-2, with 8 nucleotides matching TRBD2. From germline, CDR1 is MDHEN and CDR2 SYDVKM. V lost 6 bases and J lost 7; bases outside the gene matches: 7. This CDR3 is 14 amino acids long. CDR3 protein: CASRPSGGHGELFF. The CDR3, as DNA: TGTGCCAGCAGGCCTTCGGGGGGGCACGGGGAGCTGTTTTTT.

The chain couples TRBV28 to TRBJ1-4; D not certain. The germline gives CDR1 MDHEN, CDR2 SYDVKM. The CDR3 runs to 12 residues. V shed 6 bases and J shed 5 bases, with 7 bases lying between them. The CDR3 protein is CASRPENEKLFF. The CDR3 DNA reads TGTGCCAGCAGGCCTGAAAATGAAAAACTGTTTTTT.

The gene calls are TRBV30 and TRBJ2-1, with TRBD1 identical over 7 bases. Losses at the gene ends were 0 bases for V and 0 bases for J; bases not matched to a gene: 8. The CDR3 is 17 amino acids. In germline, CDR1 is GTSNPN, CDR2 SVGIG (reference sequence). The DNA of the CDR3 is TGTGCCTGGAGTGTAAGGGGGCTTCCGAGCTCCTACAATGAGCAGTTCTTC. Its protein is CAWSVRGLPSSYNEQFF.

The V and J genes are TRBV7-9 and TRBJ1-1; D is unresolved. The germline V and J ends were trimmed by 8 bases and 11 bases, with 6 bases remaining between them. The germline CDR1 and CDR2 sequences are SEHNR and FQNEAQ (reference sequence). The CDR3 has 8 residues. CDR3 region: CASPGAFF. CDR3 coding DNA: TGTGCCAGCCCCGGGGCTTTCTTT.

This clone was seen more than once but under ten times. The CDR3: CASSDFGLASHEQYF. DNA for the CDR3: TGCGCCAGCAGTGACTTCGGACTAGCTTCCCACGAGCAGTACTTC. V gene TRBV10-1 combines with J gene TRBJ2-7; TRBD2 matches 8 bases. V shed 3 bases, J shed 5 bases, and the junction held 9 bases outside the gene matches. Germline-derived CDR1 and CDR2 are WNHNN and SYGVQD (reference sequence). The CDR3 sequence is 15 residues long.

This clone was observed a single time. V gene TRBV7-2 combines with J gene TRBJ2-1; D uncertain. Germline V CDR1 and CDR2: SGHTA, FQGNSA. The CDR3 covers 10 residues. Trimming cost V 5 bases and J 7 bases, with 3 bases left between them. CDR3 residues: CASSNNEQFF. CDR3 DNA: TGTGCCAGCAGCAATAATGAGCAGTTCTTC.

The V and J genes are TRBV5-1 and TRBJ1-2, with 7 bases aligning to TRBD1. Germline V gene lookup returns CDR1 SGHRS and CDR2 YFSETQ. This CDR3 has 14 amino acids. With 3 bases clipped from V and 6 bases from J, the junction kept 8 bases outside the gene matches. The CDR3 DNA sequence: TGCGCCAGCAGCTCCCAGACAGGGACCCATGGCTACACCTTC. Its protein is CASSSQTGTHGYTF.

CDR3 residues: CASSTPGRREQFF. The CDR3, as DNA: TGTGCCAGCAGTACCCCTGGGAGACGTGAGCAGTTCTTC. This chain uses TRBV6-6 with TRBJ2-1, with TRBD2 as a possible D gene (5 bases). This CDR3 is 13 amino acids long. Germline V CDR1 and CDR2: MNHNY, SVGAGI (reference sequence). Trimming removed 5 bases at V and 9 bases at J, with 14 bases between.

The chain recombines TRBV19 with TRBJ2-1; D is perhaps TRBD2 (6 bases). Germline-derived CDR1 and CDR2 are LNHDA and SQIVND (reference sequence). This CDR3 spans 11 amino acids. Trimming removed 9 bases at V and 13 bases at J, with 16 bases between. The CDR3 sequence: CASRSGVEQFF. The CDR3, as DNA: TGTGCCAGCCGATCGGGGGTAGAACAGTTCTTC.

V usage is TRBV5-4 and J usage is TRBJ1-2, with D possibly TRBD1 on 6 matching bases. This CDR3 region has 13 residues. In germline, CDR1 is SGHNT, CDR2 YYREEE (reference sequence). V was trimmed by 4 bases and J by 6 bases, leaving 13 bases between them. This CDR3 is CASSPDRSDGYTF. CDR3 in DNA: TGTGCCAGCAGCCCGGACAGAAGCGATGGCTACACCTTC.

V and J are TRBV5-1 and TRBJ2-1; the match to TRBD2 covers 7 bases. This CDR3 is built from 14 residues. The germline V gene encodes CDR1 SGHRS and CDR2 YFSETQ. V gave up 0 bases and J gave up 8 bases; unmatched junction bases: 5. CDR3: CASSLGAGRDEQFF. As DNA, the CDR3 is TGCGCCAGCAGCTTGGGGGCTGGGAGGGATGAGCAGTTCTTC.